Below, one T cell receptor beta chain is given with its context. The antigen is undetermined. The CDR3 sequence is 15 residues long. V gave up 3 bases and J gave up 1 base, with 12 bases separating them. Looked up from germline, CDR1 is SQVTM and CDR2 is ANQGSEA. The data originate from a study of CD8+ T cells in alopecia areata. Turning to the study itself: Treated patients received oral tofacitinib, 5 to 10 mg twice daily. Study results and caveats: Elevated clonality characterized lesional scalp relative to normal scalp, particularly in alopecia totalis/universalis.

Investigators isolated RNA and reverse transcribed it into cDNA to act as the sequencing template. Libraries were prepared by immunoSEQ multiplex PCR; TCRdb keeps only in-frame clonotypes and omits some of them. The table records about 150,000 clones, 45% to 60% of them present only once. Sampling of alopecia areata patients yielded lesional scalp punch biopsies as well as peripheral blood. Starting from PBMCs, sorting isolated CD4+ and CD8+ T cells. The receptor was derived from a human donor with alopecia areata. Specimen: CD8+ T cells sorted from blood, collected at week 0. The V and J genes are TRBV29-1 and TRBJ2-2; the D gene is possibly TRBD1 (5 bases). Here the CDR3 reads CSVEPTDRNTGELFF. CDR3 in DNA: TGCAGCGTTGAGCCGACAGATAGGAACACCGGGGAGCTGTTTTTT.